The 18 T cell receptor beta chains given below trace back to one sample, sequenced in a study of OX40 agonist ivuxolimab in advanced cancers. Assay: immunoSEQ multiplex PCR; the TCRdb copy retains only in-frame clones and omits some. In the table there are 30,000 to 40,000 clones, approximately 91% of which are singletons. The sequences come from CD4+ or CD8+ T cells sorted from blood, collected in a trial of the OX40 agonist ivuxolimab. The receptor source for this set is an adult with an advanced solid tumor such as melanoma, head and neck, liver or kidney cancer.

V usage is TRBV29-1 and J usage is TRBJ2-5; weak D call: TRBD2 (7 bases). V dropped 4 bases and J dropped 5 bases, with 20 bases sitting between them. Germline CDR1 and CDR2: SQVTM and ANQGSEA. The CDR3 spans 15 residues. The CDR3 bases are TGCAGCGTTGCTTTCGGCGGGGGCGCCCAGGAGACCCAGTACTTC. Translating it yields CSVAFGGGAQETQYF.

V usage is TRBV7-8 and J usage is TRBJ1-1, with no clear D. V lost 5 bases, J lost 1 base, and 14 bases lay in between. Germline values: CDR1 SGHVS, CDR2 FQNEAQ. There are 15 residues in the CDR3. Here the CDR3 DNA reads TGTGCCAGCAGCCTAGGACGGCGGTGGAACACTGAAGCTTTCTTT. Protein: CASSLGRRWNTEAFF.

The chain recombines TRBV10-1 with TRBJ2-3; D call uncertain. Germline-derived CDR1 and CDR2 are WNHNN and SYGVQD (reference sequence). V lost 0 bases and J lost 4, with 8 bases in between. The CDR3 runs 14 residues. The CDR3 region is CASSESEQPDTQYF. The CDR3 DNA is TGCGCCAGCAGTGAGTCGGAGCAACCAGATACGCAGTATTTT.

The V gene is TRBV4-1, the J gene TRBJ1-5; TRBD1 is a possible D gene (5 bases). Germline lookup yields CDR1 MGHRA and CDR2 YSYEKL. V lost 0 bases and J lost 3, with 18 bases in between. The CDR3 loop spans 18 amino acids. CDR3 bases: TGCGCCAGCAGCCAAGATGGGGTCGGGGGGAATATCAATCAGCCCCAGCATTTT. Translating gives CASSQDGVGGNINQPQHF.

This clone occurred once. V is TRBV10-1 and J is TRBJ2-3; 8 bases map to TRBD2. The CDR3 extends over 14 amino acids. V shed 2 bases and J 6 bases; nucleotides not matched to a gene: 4. In germline, CDR1 is WNHNN, CDR2 SYGVQD (reference sequence). CDR3 in amino acids: CASSEGAGVDTQYF. The CDR3 bases are TGCGCCAGCAGTGAGGGAGCGGGAGTGGATACGCAGTATTTT.

This chain joins TRBV2 and TRBJ2-5; tentative D call: TRBD2 (5 bases). Trimming took 6 bases from V and 4 from J, leaving 9 bases between them. This CDR3 has 12 residues. Germline-derived CDR1 and CDR2 are SNHLY and FYNNEI. The CDR3 is CASRLVGETQYF. The CDR3 coding sequence is TGTGCCAGCAGACTAGTTGGAGAGACCCAGTACTTC.

This rearrangement joins TRBV28 to TRBJ2-1; 9 nucleotides line up with TRBD2. Germline assignment: CDR1 MDHEN and CDR2 SYDVKM. The trim removed 3 bases at V and 3 bases at J, leaving 6 bases unmatched. The length of the CDR3 is 16 residues. CDR3 in amino acids: CASSLSTSGYYNEQFF. DNA of the CDR3: TGTGCCAGCAGTTTGTCCACTAGCGGGTACTACAATGAGCAGTTCTTC.

The chain recombines TRBV28 with TRBJ1-3; the D gene is possibly TRBD1 (5 bases). Germline CDR1 reads MDHEN; CDR2 reads SYDVKM. Trimming took off 7 bases at V and 0 bases at J, with 13 bases between the two ends. This CDR3 comprises 15 residues. The CDR3 DNA reads as TGTGCCAGCACCCGGGACTTAAGCTCTGGAAACACCATATATTTT. Translating it yields CASTRDLSSGNTIYF.

This sequence joins TRBV2 and TRBJ2-2; TRBD1 aligns across 7 bases. The CDR3 extends over 15 amino acids. CDR1 and CDR2 from the germline V gene are SNHLY and FYNNEI. The V gene end was trimmed by 5 bases and the J gene end by 6 bases; junction bases not matched to a gene: 9. CDR3: CASSRQGIGAGELFF. For the CDR3, the DNA is TGTGCCAGCAGTCGACAGGGAATTGGCGCCGGGGAGCTGTTTTTT.

V usage is TRBV2 and J usage is TRBJ1-4; D is uncertain. CDR1 and CDR2 (germline): SNHLY, FYNNEI. The CDR3 totals 14 residues. Trimming took 11 bases from V and 2 from J, leaving 15 bases between them. The CDR3 reads CACAPDRTNEKLFF. CDR3 DNA sequence: TGTGCCTGCGCTCCAGATCGGACTAATGAAAAACTGTTTTTT.

The V gene is TRBV27, the J gene TRBJ2-2; 10 nucleotides match TRBD1. The V gene end was trimmed by 8 bases and the J gene end by 3 bases; junction bases not matched to a gene: 9. Germline CDR1 and CDR2: MNHEY and SMNVEV (reference sequence). This CDR3 comprises 16 residues. The DNA for the CDR3 is TGTGCCAGCCGACAGGGGGCGACCAGGGACACCGGGGAGCTGTTTTTT. Protein: CASRQGATRDTGELFF.

V usage is TRBV5-1 and J usage is TRBJ2-2; the D is unclear. Germline-derived CDR1 and CDR2 are SGHRS and YFSETQ. Between the trimmed V and J ends, which lost 2 bases and 1 base, there was a span of 9 bases. The CDR3 is 15 amino acids. The CDR3 loop is CASSLGSWNTGELFF. The CDR3 nucleotides read TGCGCCAGCAGCTTAGGGTCCTGGAACACCGGGGAGCTGTTTTTT.

This chain joins TRBV11-1 and TRBJ2-5, with D maybe TRBD1 (6 bases). The J call may not be correct, given that the DNA end is closer to TRBJ2-7. Germline assignment: CDR1 SGHAT and CDR2 FQDESV (reference sequence). This CDR3 is built from 14 residues. For the CDR3, the DNA is TGTGCCAGCAGCTTAGAGGGGGAGTCCTACGAGCAGTACTTC. This encodes CASSLEGESYEQYF.

This clone appeared a single time. The chain couples TRBV2 to TRBJ1-5, with unresolved D. CDR3 length: 15 residues. V was shortened by 5 bases and J by 4 bases, with 15 bases between the two germline ends. Germline CDR1 is SNHLY and CDR2 is FYNNEI. In DNA form, the CDR3 reads TGTGCCAGCAGTTCGGGAATATGGGGAAATCAGCCCCAGCATTTT. Translated, it gives CASSSGIWGNQPQHF.

This clone was observed a single time. The rearrangement links TRBV5-4 to TRBJ2-3, with 12 bases matching TRBD2. The germline gives CDR1 SGHNT, CDR2 YYREEE (reference sequence). J gave up 9 bases and V 3 bases, and 8 bases lay outside the gene matches. The length of the CDR3 is 15 residues. CDR3 protein: CASSSRTSGVETQYF. The CDR3 DNA is TGTGCCAGCAGCTCTAGGACTAGCGGGGTTGAAACGCAGTATTTT.

The rearrangement joins TRBV27 to TRBJ1-4; 7 bases match TRBD1. The CDR3 runs 14 residues. CDR1 is MNHEY and CDR2 is SMNVEV in the germline V gene (reference sequence). V lost 4 bases, J lost 11 bases, and 10 bases stayed unmatched. CDR3 in amino acids: CASSSTRTGWKLFF. CDR3 sequence (DNA): TGTGCCAGCAGTTCTACCCGGACAGGTTGGAAACTGTTTTTT.

This clone was detected only a few times. The V call is TRBV7-8, the J call TRBJ1-5; D gene uncertain. The V gene's germline CDR1 is SGHVS and CDR2 FQNEAQ. CDR3 length equals 14 residues. V gave up 5 bases and J gave up 3 bases, with 11 bases separating them. CDR3 region: CASSPVRANQPQHF. The CDR3, as DNA: TGTGCCAGCAGCCCGGTGAGAGCCAATCAGCCCCAGCATTTT.

V is TRBV5-4 and J is TRBJ1-1, with D possibly being TRBD1 (5 bases). Germline V gene data show CDR1 as SGHNT and CDR2 as YYREEE (reference sequence). The CDR3 covers 14 residues. V was pared by 0 bases and J by 6 bases, with 12 bases between. DNA of the CDR3: TGTGCCAGCAGCTTGGGTTCGGGGACTGCTGAAGCTTTCTTT. As protein: CASSLGSGTAEAFF.